Sequencing of this T cell receptor (beta chain) was carried out in a study of control samples from healthy donors and cancer patients. The method was immunoSEQ multiplex PCR; TCRdb's version includes in-frame clones alone and lacks a portion of them. The sample includes more than 50,000 clones, almost 85% seen only once; the top ten take roughly 6%. Germline V gives CDR1 ENHRY, CDR2 SYGVKD. This CDR3 has 17 residues. The V gene lost 3 bases and the J gene lost 0 bases, with 17 bases spanning the gap. This receptor was obtained from a man aged 40-55 years in good health. The J gene is TRBJ1-2, the V gene TRBV10-3, with D perhaps TRBD1 (6 bases). Specimen: blood. CDR3 in amino acids: CAISDAPGQRANYGYTF. In DNA, the CDR3 is TGTGCCATCAGTGACGCCCCGGGACAAAGAGCTAACTATGGCTACACCTTC.